The following is a T cell receptor (beta chain) sequence with its context. The CDR3 length is 15 residues. V shed 0 bases and J shed 4 bases, with 13 bases lying between them. Germline CDR1 reads SGDLS; CDR2 reads YYNGEE. This entry is derived from a study of blood T cell repertoires in COVID-19. Some clones are missing from TCRdb's copy, which holds only in-frame ones; the method was immunoSEQ multiplex PCR. The table records approximately 490,000 clones, roughly nine tenths of them present only once. This chain connects TRBV9 to TRBJ1-2; D possibly corresponds to TRBD1 (5 bases). Sequenced material: PBMCs or T cells enriched from blood (not recorded which). The sequence was collected from a woman aged 55 to 70 who had recovered from COVID-19. For the CDR3, the DNA is TGTGCCAGCAGCGTAGTTAGGGGCGCTAGCTATGGCTACACCTTC. This translates into CASSVVRGASYGYTF.